This T cell receptor (beta chain) originates from a study of chemoradiotherapy in HPV16-positive cancers. This CDR3 is 13 amino acids long. The junction had 5 bases not matched to a gene; V was cut back by 9 bases and J by 2 bases. Germline V CDR1 and CDR2: SNHLY, FYNNEI. The repertoire was sequenced with immunoSEQ multiplex PCR; TCRdb's copy has only in-frame clones and lacks some. The sample gives approximately 52,000 clones, around nine tenths of which show up once; around 3.3% is in the top ten. The sequencing here drew on blood, taken from a patient who underwent chemoradiotherapy. The TCR sequence derives from a human donor with HPV-associated anogenital cancer. The chain uses TRBV2 and TRBJ1-2; the match to TRBD1 covers 8 bases. CDR3 sequence (DNA): TGTGCCAGACTCAGGGGGCCGAACTATGGCTACACCTTC. Its translation: CARLRGPNYGYTF.